What follows are 28 T cell receptor beta chains derived from one specimen sequenced in a study of blood T cell repertoires in COVID-19. Here immunoSEQ multiplex PCR was the method, and the copy in TCRdb shows in-frame clones only, minus some. The table records more than 40,000 clones, about nine tenths of them present only once. The sequenced material came from peripheral blood. The receptors derive from a man aged 70 or older with acute or convalescent COVID-19.

The chain couples TRBV6-5 to TRBJ1-6, with D tentatively TRBD1 (5 bases). The ends were cut back, 6 bases at V and 9 bases at J, with 12 bases in the middle. Per germline, CDR1 MNHEY and CDR2 SVGAGI. This CDR3 spans 13 amino acids. CDR3: CASSRARASPLHF. DNA of the CDR3: TGTGCCAGCAGCCGCGCCAGGGCTTCACCCCTCCACTTT.

This chain connects TRBV4-3 to TRBJ1-1; maybe TRBD1 (5 bases). Germline CDR1 reads LGHNA; CDR2 reads YSLEER. Trimming took off 1 base at V and 5 bases at J, with 17 bases between the two ends. CDR3 length: 16 residues. The CDR3 region is CASSQGPGRGGTEAFF. The DNA for the CDR3 is TGCGCCAGCAGCCAAGGGCCAGGGCGGGGGGGAACTGAAGCTTTCTTT.

V gene TRBV6-5 combines with J gene TRBJ2-2; D is ambiguous. V lost 0 bases to trimming and J lost 4 bases, with 12 bases between them. Germline values: CDR1 MNHEY, CDR2 SVGAGI. The CDR3 has 16 amino acids. The CDR3 nucleotides read TGTGCCAGCAGTTACTCACCCCGGTTTGTCACCGGGGAGCTGTTTTTT. As protein: CASSYSPRFVTGELFF.

The chain combines TRBV30 with TRBJ2-7, with TRBD2 matching over 7 bases. The CDR3 has 12 amino acids. Losses at the gene ends were 3 bases for V and 4 bases for J; bases not matched to a gene: 3. Germline V gene lookup returns CDR1 GTSNPN and CDR2 SVGIG (reference sequence). The CDR3, as DNA: TGTGCCTGGAGCCCGGGGGGATACGAGCAGTACTTC. It is translated as CAWSPGGYEQYF.

The rearrangement uses TRBV20-1 and TRBJ2-7, with D possibly being TRBD1 (6 bases). Trimming shortened V by 5 bases and J by 6 bases, and 11 bases separated the two germline ends. This CDR3 has 11 amino acids. Germline CDR1 reads DFQATT; CDR2 reads SNEGSKA (reference sequence). The CDR3 bases are TGCAGTGCTGTACAAGGGGGCGAGCAGTACTTC. This codes for CSAVQGGEQYF.

The genes are TRBV9 and TRBJ1-4; TRBD1 might be the D (5 bases). The CDR3 length is 14 residues. Trimming cost V 6 bases and J 5 bases, with 14 bases left between them. The germline CDR1 and CDR2 sequences are SGDLS and YYNGEE. The CDR3 spells CASNQGNRNEKLFF. DNA of the CDR3: TGTGCCAGCAATCAGGGCAATCGGAATGAAAAACTGTTTTTT.

The genes are TRBV3-1 (or the pseudogene TRBV3-2) and TRBJ1-5; unclear D gene. The CDR3 loop spans 13 amino acids. Trimming removed 0 bases at V and 6 bases at J, with 6 bases between. Germline V gene lookup returns CDR1 LGHDT and CDR2 YNNKEL (reference sequence). The CDR3 DNA reads TGTGCCAGCAGCCAAGAGGGAGGTCAGCCCCAGCATTTT. Residues: CASSQEGGQPQHF.

J is TRBJ2-5 and V is TRBV29-1, with 12 bases lining up with TRBD2. V was pared by 0 bases and J by 4 bases, with 6 bases of the junction left unmatched. Germline CDR1 and CDR2: SQVTM and ANQGSEA. The CDR3 runs to 16 residues. The CDR3 loop is CSVEDLLAGGRETQYF. Written as DNA, the CDR3 is TGCAGCGTTGAAGATTTGCTAGCGGGGGGGAGAGAGACCCAGTACTTC. The full variable domain, its missing parts supplied by reference TRBV29-1 and TRBJ2-5, is SAVISQKPSRDICQRGTSLTIQCQVDSQVTMMFWYRQQPGQSLTLIATANQGSEATYESGFVIDKFPISRPNLTFSTLTVSNMSPEDSSIYLCSVEDLLAGGRETQYFGPGTRLLVL.

V usage is TRBV6-6 and J usage is TRBJ2-3, with 10 bases aligning to TRBD2. Trimming cost V 8 bases and J 3 bases; bases outside gene matches: 5. The germline V gene encodes CDR1 MNHNY and CDR2 SVGAGI (reference sequence). The CDR3 runs to 14 residues. The DNA for the CDR3 is TGTGCCAGCGGGCCTAGCGGGGGAACAGATACGCAGTATTTT. This codes for CASGPSGGTDTQYF.

The rearrangement uses TRBV5-1 and TRBJ1-3; no clear D. Germline lookup yields CDR1 SGHRS and CDR2 YFSETQ. V lost 6 bases and J 4 bases, leaving 8 bases between the germline ends. The CDR3 has 12 residues. The CDR3 DNA follows: TGCGCCAGCACGTCGAGCGGAAACACCATATATTTT. Its translation: CASTSSGNTIYF.

J is TRBJ2-7 and V is TRBV5-1, with a tentative D call TRBD2 (5 bases). Germline loops: CDR1 SGHRS, CDR2 YFSETQ. The CDR3 extends over 14 amino acids. V was trimmed by 0 bases and J by 2 bases, leaving 9 bases between them. Here the CDR3 reads CASSLGTGTYEQYF. The CDR3 nucleotides are TGCGCCAGCAGCTTGGGGACGGGAACCTACGAGCAGTACTTC.

This clone was counted between two and nine times. This chain connects TRBV27 to TRBJ1-1, with D tentatively TRBD1 (5 bases). Germline V gene sequence: CDR1 MNHEY, CDR2 SMNVEV (reference sequence). V lost 8 bases and J lost 0, with 13 bases in between. The length of the CDR3 is 14 residues. The CDR3 nucleotides read TGTGCCAGCTTAACCGGGGGTTTGAACACTGAAGCTTTCTTT. Translating it yields CASLTGGLNTEAFF.

J is TRBJ1-1 and V is TRBV7-3, with D possibly being TRBD1 (5 bases). The germline V and J ends were trimmed by 5 bases and 6 bases, with 16 bases remaining between them. The germline V gene encodes CDR1 SGHTA and CDR2 FQGTGA. CDR3 size: 14 residues. The CDR3 region has the DNA TGTGCCAGCAGCATGACAGAGATTAACGCTGAAGCTTTCTTT. Translated: CASSMTEINAEAFF.

V gene TRBV7-9 combines with J gene TRBJ1-1; D gene uncertain. CDR3 size: 14 residues. Per germline, CDR1 SEHNR and CDR2 FQNEAQ (reference sequence). V was pared by 2 bases and J by 3 bases, with 10 bases between. CDR3 bases: TGTGCCAGCAGCTTACTAGCTCGGGACACTGAAGCTTTCTTT. As protein: CASSLLARDTEAFF.

CDR3 DNA: TGTGCCAGCTCAGCGAGGGATACGCAGTATTTT. Translation: CASSARDTQYF. V usage is TRBV18 and J usage is TRBJ2-3; D call uncertain. Germline V gene lookup returns CDR1 KGHSH and CDR2 LQKENI. V was clipped by 5 bases and J by 6 bases, with 6 bases between them. The CDR3 runs to 11 residues.

The chain is built from TRBV12-3 or TRBV12-4 and TRBJ1-5; D remains ambiguous. This CDR3 region has 13 residues. Trimming took off 3 bases at V and 7 bases at J, with 10 bases between the two ends. The DNA for the CDR3 is TGTGCCAGCAGTTTTGGTCTGGCCCAGCCCCAGCATTTT. It yields the protein CASSFGLAQPQHF.

The V call is TRBV30, the J call TRBJ1-1, with D possibly TRBD1 on 6 matching bases. V lost 2 bases and J lost 1, with 14 bases in between. Germline values: CDR1 GTSNPN, CDR2 SVGIG (reference sequence). This CDR3 region has 15 residues. The CDR3 DNA reads TGTGCCTGGAGTTACCGCCCGACAGGGAACACTGAAGCTTTCTTT. Translated, it gives CAWSYRPTGNTEAFF.

The gene calls are TRBV4-3 and TRBJ1-4, with TRBD1 matching 11 bases. V shed 4 bases, J shed 5 bases, and the junction held 3 bases outside the gene matches. This CDR3 region has 15 residues. CDR1 is LGHNA and CDR2 is YSLEER in the germline V gene. CDR3 sequence reads: CASSPRTGGNEKLFF. CDR3 DNA sequence: TGCGCCAGCAGCCCTCGGACAGGGGGCAATGAAAAACTGTTTTTT.

This rearrangement joins TRBV9 to TRBJ2-3; TRBD2 aligns across 9 bases. V lost 0 bases and J lost 2; bases outside the gene matches: 4. The CDR3 is 16 amino acids. From germline, CDR1 is SGDLS and CDR2 YYNGEE. The CDR3 spells CASSVGAGGITDTQYF. DNA for the CDR3: TGTGCCAGCAGCGTAGGAGCGGGGGGAATCACAGATACGCAGTATTTT.

The V and J genes are TRBV5-6 and TRBJ2-5; D unclear. Trimming removed 4 bases from V and 4 bases from J, with 14 bases in between. The CDR3 contains 14 residues. Per the germline V gene, CDR1 is SGHDT and CDR2 is YYEEEE. The CDR3 is CASSPPRQGETQYF. Here the CDR3 DNA reads TGTGCCAGCAGCCCCCCCAGACAAGGAGAGACCCAGTACTTC.

V usage is TRBV3-1 (or the pseudogene TRBV3-2) and J usage is TRBJ1-1; 9 bases are shared with TRBD1. The CDR3 runs to 20 residues. With V trimmed by 11 bases and J by 3 bases, 28 bases remained unmatched. Germline V CDR1 and CDR2: LGHDT, YNNKEL (reference sequence). The CDR3 is CAGTAGGTGTIPPVYTEAFF. CDR3 sequence (DNA): TGTGCCGGAACGGCCGGTGGGACAGGGACCATCCCGCCAGTATACACTGAAGCTTTCTTT.

The table lists this clone with a few counts. The chain carries TRBV5-1 and TRBJ2-2; TRBD1 matches at 9 bases. The CDR3 is 17 amino acids. Losses at the gene ends were 3 bases for V and 3 bases for J; bases not matched to a gene: 9. In germline, CDR1 is SGHRS, CDR2 YFSETQ. This chain's CDR3 is CASSSTGTGIYTGELFF. CDR3 nucleotides: TGCGCCAGCAGCTCGACCGGGACAGGGATCTACACCGGGGAGCTGTTTTTT. Combining the CDR3 with reference TRBV5-1 and TRBJ2-2 gives the whole variable domain KAGVTQTPRYLIKTRGQQVTLSCSPISGHRSVSWYQQTPGQGLQFLFEYFSETQRNKGNFPGRFSGRQFSNSRSEMNVSTLELGDSALYLCASSSTGTGIYTGELFFGEGSRLTVL.

V gene TRBV7-2 combines with J gene TRBJ2-4, with 7 bases lining up with TRBD1. CDR3 length: 16 amino acids. V lost 4 bases to trimming and J lost 1 base; unmatched junction nucleotides: 7. The V gene's germline CDR1 is SGHTA and CDR2 FQGNSA. CDR3 region: CASSSPTQGAKNIQYF. In DNA form, the CDR3 reads TGTGCCAGCAGCTCCCCCACACAGGGGGCCAAAAACATTCAGTACTTC.

This clone appeared a single time. V gene TRBV28 combines with J gene TRBJ2-3; D remains ambiguous. V lost 3 bases, J lost 0 bases, and 10 bases lay in between. The germline V gene has CDR1 MDHEN and CDR2 SYDVKM. The CDR3 has 15 amino acids. The CDR3 sequence: CASSFAEPSTDTQYF. CDR3 nucleotides: TGTGCCAGCAGTTTCGCGGAACCAAGCACAGATACGCAGTATTTT.

The chain has TRBV4-3 and TRBJ1-4, with 7 bases fitting TRBD1. The V and J ends lost 5 bases and 5 bases, in that order; junction bases with no gene match: 5. The germline CDR1 and CDR2 sequences are LGHNA and YSLEER. The CDR3 covers 14 residues. The DNA for the CDR3 is TGCGCCAGCAGCTCCGACAGGGTAAATGAAAAACTGTTTTTT. As protein: CASSSDRVNEKLFF.

V is TRBV29-1 and J is TRBJ2-7; D remains ambiguous. With 4 bases removed from V and 3 bases from J, the gap between germline ends came to 7 bases. The germline CDR1 and CDR2 sequences are SQVTM and ANQGSEA. The CDR3 is 11 residues long. The CDR3 loop reads CSVAGVYEQYF. The CDR3 region has the DNA TGCAGCGTTGCTGGAGTCTACGAGCAGTACTTC.

The chain joins TRBV20-1 to TRBJ2-2; weak D call: TRBD2 (6 bases). Trimming left V 3 bases short and J 4 bases short, with 9 bases between. This CDR3 comprises 13 residues. In germline, CDR1 is DFQATT, CDR2 SNEGSKA (reference sequence). The CDR3 loop is CSASRGSTGELFF. CDR3 DNA sequence: TGCAGTGCTAGTCGGGGGTCCACCGGGGAGCTGTTTTTT.

This clone was found a few times. The chain joins TRBV11-3 to TRBJ2-7; tentative D call: TRBD2 (6 bases). With 0 bases removed from V and 1 base from J, the gap between germline ends came to 19 bases. The length of the CDR3 is 18 residues. Germline CDR1 is SGHNT and CDR2 is YENEEA. CDR3 in amino acids: CASSLEFILAGTSYEQYF. The CDR3 DNA is TGTGCCAGCAGCTTAGAATTTATCTTGGCAGGGACTTCCTACGAGCAGTACTTC.